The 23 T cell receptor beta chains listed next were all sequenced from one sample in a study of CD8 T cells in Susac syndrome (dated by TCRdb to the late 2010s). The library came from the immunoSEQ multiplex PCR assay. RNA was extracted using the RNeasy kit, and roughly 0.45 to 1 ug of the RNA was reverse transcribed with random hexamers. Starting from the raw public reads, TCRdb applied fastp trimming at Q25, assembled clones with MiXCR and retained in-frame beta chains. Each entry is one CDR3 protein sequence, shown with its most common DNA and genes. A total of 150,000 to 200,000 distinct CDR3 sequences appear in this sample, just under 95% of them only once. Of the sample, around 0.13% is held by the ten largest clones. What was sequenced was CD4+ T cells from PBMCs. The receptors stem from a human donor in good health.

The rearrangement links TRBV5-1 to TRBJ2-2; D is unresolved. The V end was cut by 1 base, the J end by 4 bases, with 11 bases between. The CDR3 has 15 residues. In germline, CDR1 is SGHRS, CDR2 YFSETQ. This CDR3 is CASSLSGWATGELFF. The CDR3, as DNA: TGCGCCAGCAGCTTGTCCGGGTGGGCCACCGGGGAGCTGTTTTTT.

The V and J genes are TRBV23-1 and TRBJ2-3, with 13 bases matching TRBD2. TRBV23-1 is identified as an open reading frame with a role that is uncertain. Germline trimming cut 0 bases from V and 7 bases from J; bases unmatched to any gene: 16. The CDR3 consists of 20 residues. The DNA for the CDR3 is TGCGCCAGCAGTCAATCGACAGGGACCACACTAGCGGGGGGGCAAAATACGCAGTATTTT. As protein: CASSQSTGTTLAGGQNTQYF.

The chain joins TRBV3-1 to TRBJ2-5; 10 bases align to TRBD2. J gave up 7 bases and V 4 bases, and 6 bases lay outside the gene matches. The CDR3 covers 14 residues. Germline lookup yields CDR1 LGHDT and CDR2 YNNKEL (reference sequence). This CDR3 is CASSPSGGVGTQYF. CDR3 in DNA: TGTGCCAGCAGCCCCAGCGGGGGGGTTGGGACCCAGTACTTC.

CDR3 residues: CASSHDSRRETQYF. In DNA, the CDR3 is TGTGCCAGCTCACACGACAGCCGCCGAGAGACCCAGTACTTC. The genes are TRBV18 and TRBJ2-5, with D perhaps matching TRBD1 (5 bases). Trimming shortened V by 4 bases and J by 4 bases, and 13 bases separated the two germline ends. Germline CDR1 KGHSH, CDR2 LQKENI. This CDR3 contains 14 residues.

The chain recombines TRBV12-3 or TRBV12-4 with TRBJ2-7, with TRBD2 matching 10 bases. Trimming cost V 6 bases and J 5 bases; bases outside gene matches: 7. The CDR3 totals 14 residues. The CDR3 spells CASRKTSGVDEQYF. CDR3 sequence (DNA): TGTGCCAGCAGGAAAACTAGCGGGGTTGACGAGCAGTACTTC.

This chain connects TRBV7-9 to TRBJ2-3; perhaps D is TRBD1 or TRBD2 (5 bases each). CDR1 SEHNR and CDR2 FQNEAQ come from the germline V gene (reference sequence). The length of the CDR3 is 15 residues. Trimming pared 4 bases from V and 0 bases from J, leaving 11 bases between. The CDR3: CASSSMGDSTDTQYF. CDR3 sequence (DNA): TGTGCCAGCAGCTCGATGGGGGACAGCACAGATACGCAGTATTTT.

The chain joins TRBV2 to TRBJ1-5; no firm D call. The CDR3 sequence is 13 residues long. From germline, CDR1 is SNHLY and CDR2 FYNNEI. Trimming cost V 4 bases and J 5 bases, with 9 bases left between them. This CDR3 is CASSALEDQPQHF. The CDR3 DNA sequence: TGTGCCAGCAGTGCCTTAGAAGATCAGCCCCAGCATTTT.

CDR3: CSAQSRDRGNEQYF. The CDR3 DNA reads as TGCAGTGCCCAATCCCGGGACAGGGGCAACGAGCAGTACTTC. This chain uses TRBV20-1 with TRBJ2-7; the match to TRBD1 covers 10 bases. This CDR3 contains 14 residues. Per germline, CDR1 DFQATT and CDR2 SNEGSKA (reference sequence). V dropped 6 bases and J dropped 5; count of bases not matched to a gene: 10.

CDR3 coding DNA: TGTGCCAGTATCAGAGACATCGCTGGAAACACCATATATTTT. This gives the protein CASIRDIAGNTIYF. The chain is built from TRBV19 and TRBJ1-3, with D hard to call. CDR3 size: 14 residues. Germline V lookup: CDR1 LNHDA, CDR2 SQIVND (reference sequence). V lost 7 bases and J 2 bases, leaving 12 bases between the germline ends. Using reference TRBV19 and TRBJ1-3 for the parts outside the CDR3, the full variable domain is DGGITQSPKYLFRKEGQNVTLSCEQNLNHDAMYWYRQDPGQGLRLIYYSQIVNDFQKGDIAEGYSVSREKKESFPLTVTSAQKNPTAFYLCASIRDIAGNTIYFGEGSWLTVV.

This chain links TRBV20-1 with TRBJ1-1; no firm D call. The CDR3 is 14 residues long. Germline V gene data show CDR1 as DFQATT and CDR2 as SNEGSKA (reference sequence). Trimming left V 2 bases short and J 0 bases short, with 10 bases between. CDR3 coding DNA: TGCAGTGCTAGACCGTCGGGGATGAACACTGAAGCTTTCTTT. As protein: CSARPSGMNTEAFF.

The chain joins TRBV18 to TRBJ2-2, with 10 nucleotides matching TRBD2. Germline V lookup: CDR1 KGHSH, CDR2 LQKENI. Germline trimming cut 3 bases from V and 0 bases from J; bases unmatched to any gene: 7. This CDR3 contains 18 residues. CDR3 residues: CASSPRASGGPNTGELFF. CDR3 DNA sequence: TGTGCCAGCTCACCTAGGGCTAGCGGGGGTCCGAACACCGGGGAGCTGTTTTTT. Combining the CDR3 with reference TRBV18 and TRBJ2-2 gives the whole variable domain NAGVMQNPRHLVRRRGQEARLRCSPMKGHSHVYWYRQLPEEGLKFMVYLQKENIIDESGMPKERFSAEFPKEGPSILRIQQVVRGDSAAYFCASSPRASGGPNTGELFFGEGSRLTVL.

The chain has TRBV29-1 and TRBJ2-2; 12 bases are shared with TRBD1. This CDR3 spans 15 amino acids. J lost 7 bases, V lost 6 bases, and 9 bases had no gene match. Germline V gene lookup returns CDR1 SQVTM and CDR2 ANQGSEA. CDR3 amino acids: CSVTGTGGWDGELFF. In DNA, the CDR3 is TGCAGCGTGACCGGGACAGGGGGCTGGGACGGGGAGCTGTTTTTT.

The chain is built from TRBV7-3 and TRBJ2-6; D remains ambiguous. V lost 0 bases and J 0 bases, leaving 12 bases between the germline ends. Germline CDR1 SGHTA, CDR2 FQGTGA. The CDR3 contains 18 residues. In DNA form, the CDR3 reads TGTGCCAGCAGCTTAACTGGGGAAACAGCCTCTGGGGCCAACGTCCTGACTTTC. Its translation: CASSLTGETASGANVLTF.

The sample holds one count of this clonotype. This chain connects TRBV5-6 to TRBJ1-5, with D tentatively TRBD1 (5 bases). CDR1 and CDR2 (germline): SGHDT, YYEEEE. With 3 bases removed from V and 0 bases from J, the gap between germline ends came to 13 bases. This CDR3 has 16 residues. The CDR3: CASSWGGFLSNQPQHF. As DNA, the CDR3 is TGTGCCAGCAGCTGGGGCGGGTTCCTTAGCAATCAGCCCCAGCATTTT.

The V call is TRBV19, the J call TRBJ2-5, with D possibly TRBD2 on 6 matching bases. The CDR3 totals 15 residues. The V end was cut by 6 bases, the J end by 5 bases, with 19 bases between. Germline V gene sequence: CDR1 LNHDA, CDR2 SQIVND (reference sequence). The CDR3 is CASRLQGGVGETQYF. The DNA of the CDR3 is TGTGCCAGTAGATTACAAGGCGGGGTAGGCGAGACCCAGTACTTC.

The chain's CDR3 is CSARAAGQVNSPLHF. The CDR3 bases are TGCAGTGCTAGGGCGGCGGGACAGGTTAATTCACCCCTCCACTTT. The chain couples TRBV20-1 to TRBJ1-6; 8 bases agree with TRBD1. J was trimmed by 6 bases and V by 3 bases; bases with no gene match: 7. The germline V gene has CDR1 DFQATT and CDR2 SNEGSKA (reference sequence). The CDR3 covers 15 residues.

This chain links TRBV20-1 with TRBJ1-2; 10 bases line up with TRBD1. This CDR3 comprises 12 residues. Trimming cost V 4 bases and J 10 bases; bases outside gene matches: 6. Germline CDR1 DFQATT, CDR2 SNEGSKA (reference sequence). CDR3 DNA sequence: TGCAGTGCTACAGACAGGGGGCTGGCCTACACCTTC. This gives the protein CSATDRGLAYTF.

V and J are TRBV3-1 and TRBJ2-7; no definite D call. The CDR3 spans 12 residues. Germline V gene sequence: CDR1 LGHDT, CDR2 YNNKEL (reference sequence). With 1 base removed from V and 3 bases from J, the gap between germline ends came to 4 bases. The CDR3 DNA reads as TGTGCCAGCAGCCAAGGATACTACGAGCAGTACTTC. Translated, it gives CASSQGYYEQYF.

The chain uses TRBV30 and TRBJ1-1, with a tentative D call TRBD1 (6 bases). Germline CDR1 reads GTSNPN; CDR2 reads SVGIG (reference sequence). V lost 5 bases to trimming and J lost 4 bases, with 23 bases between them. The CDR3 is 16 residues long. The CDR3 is CAWRLTGTVRTTEAFF. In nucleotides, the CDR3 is TGTGCCTGGCGGCTAACAGGGACGGTCCGGACCACTGAAGCTTTCTTT.

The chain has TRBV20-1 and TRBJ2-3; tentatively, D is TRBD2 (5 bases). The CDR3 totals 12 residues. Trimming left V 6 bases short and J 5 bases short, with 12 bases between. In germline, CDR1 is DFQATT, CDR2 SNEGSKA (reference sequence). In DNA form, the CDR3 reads TGCAGTGCGGCGAGGGTAGGAGATACGCAGTATTTT. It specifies CSAARVGDTQYF.

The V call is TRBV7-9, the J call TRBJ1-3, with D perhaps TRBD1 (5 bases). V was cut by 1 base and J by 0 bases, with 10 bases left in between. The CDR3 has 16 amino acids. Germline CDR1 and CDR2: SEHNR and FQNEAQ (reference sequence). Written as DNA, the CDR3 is TGTGCCAGCAGCTTAGGGAGGACATACTCTGGAAACACCATATATTTT. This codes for CASSLGRTYSGNTIYF. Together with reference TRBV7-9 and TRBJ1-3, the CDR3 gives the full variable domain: DTGVSQNPRHKITKRGQNVTFRCDPISEHNRLYWYRQTLGQGPEFLTYFQNEAQLEKSRLLSDRFSAERPKGSFSTLEIQRTEQGDSAMYLCASSLGRTYSGNTIYFGEGSWLTVV.

CDR3 sequence reads: CASSLSYSGANVLTF. DNA for the CDR3: TGTGCCAGCAGCCTCAGCTACTCTGGGGCCAACGTCCTGACTTTC. The gene calls are TRBV2 and TRBJ2-6; D unclear. In germline, CDR1 is SNHLY, CDR2 FYNNEI. The CDR3 is 15 residues long. The V end was cut by 6 bases, the J end by 0 bases, with 9 bases between.

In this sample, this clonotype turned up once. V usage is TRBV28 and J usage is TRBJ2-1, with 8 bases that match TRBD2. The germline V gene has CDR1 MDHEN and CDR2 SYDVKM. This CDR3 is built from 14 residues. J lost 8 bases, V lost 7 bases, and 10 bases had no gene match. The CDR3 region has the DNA TGTGCCAGCAATGTAGCGGGGCTTCGGGATGAGCAGTTCTTC. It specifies CASNVAGLRDEQFF.